Sequencing of this TCR beta chain was carried out in a study of blood T cell repertoires in COVID-19. Looking at the study overall: Donors in the United States, Italy and Spain gave samples during acute or convalescent COVID-19. T cells, B-cell-depleted T cells, or PBMCs provided the cDNA or gDNA that served as material.

Methods used by the authors: Reference gene primers were amplified, and this amplification served to estimate nucleated cell counts. This table comes from immunoSEQ multiplex PCR, and its TCRdb copy is limited to in-frame clones, with some not included. The DNA gave D and trimming, while V, J and clone size come from that table. The sample includes fewer than 300,000 clones, approximately 84% of them seen just once. Sequenced sample: peripheral blood. The sequence was collected from a human donor with COVID-19, enrolled during active disease. The donor label of this sample is uncertain.

The CDR3 here is CASREGQGAPGYTF. The CDR3 DNA follows: TGTGCCAGCAGGGAGGGACAGGGGGCGCCCGGCTACACCTTC. This rearrangement joins TRBV6-6 to TRBJ1-2, with 12 bases aligning to TRBD1. V lost 6 bases and J lost 8; bases outside the gene matches: 7. There are 14 residues in the CDR3. CDR1 MNHNY and CDR2 SVGAGI come from the germline V gene (reference sequence).